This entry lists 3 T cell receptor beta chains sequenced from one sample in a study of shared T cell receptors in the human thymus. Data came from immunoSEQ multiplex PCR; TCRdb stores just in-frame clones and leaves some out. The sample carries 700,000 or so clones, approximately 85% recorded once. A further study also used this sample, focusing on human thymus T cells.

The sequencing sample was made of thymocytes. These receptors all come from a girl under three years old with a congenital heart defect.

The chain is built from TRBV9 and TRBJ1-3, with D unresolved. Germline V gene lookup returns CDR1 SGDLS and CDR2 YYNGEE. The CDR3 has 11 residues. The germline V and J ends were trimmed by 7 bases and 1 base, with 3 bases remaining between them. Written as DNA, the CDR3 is TGTGCCAGCCGTTCTGGAAACACCATATATTTT. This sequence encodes CASRSGNTIYF.

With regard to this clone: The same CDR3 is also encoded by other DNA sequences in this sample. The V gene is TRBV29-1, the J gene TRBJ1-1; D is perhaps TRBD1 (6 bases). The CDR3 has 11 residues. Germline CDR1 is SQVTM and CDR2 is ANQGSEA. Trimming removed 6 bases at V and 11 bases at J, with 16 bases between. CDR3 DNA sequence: TGCAGCGTGGGGGGGGGCCGGGGGGCTTTCTTT. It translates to CSVGGGRGAFF.

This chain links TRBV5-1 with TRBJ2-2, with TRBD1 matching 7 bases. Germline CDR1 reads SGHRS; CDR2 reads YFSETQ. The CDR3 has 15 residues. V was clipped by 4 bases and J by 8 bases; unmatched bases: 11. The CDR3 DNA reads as TGCGCCAGCAGCGGAGGACGACAGGGAAGAGGGGAGCTGTTTTTT. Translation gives CASSGGRQGRGELFF.